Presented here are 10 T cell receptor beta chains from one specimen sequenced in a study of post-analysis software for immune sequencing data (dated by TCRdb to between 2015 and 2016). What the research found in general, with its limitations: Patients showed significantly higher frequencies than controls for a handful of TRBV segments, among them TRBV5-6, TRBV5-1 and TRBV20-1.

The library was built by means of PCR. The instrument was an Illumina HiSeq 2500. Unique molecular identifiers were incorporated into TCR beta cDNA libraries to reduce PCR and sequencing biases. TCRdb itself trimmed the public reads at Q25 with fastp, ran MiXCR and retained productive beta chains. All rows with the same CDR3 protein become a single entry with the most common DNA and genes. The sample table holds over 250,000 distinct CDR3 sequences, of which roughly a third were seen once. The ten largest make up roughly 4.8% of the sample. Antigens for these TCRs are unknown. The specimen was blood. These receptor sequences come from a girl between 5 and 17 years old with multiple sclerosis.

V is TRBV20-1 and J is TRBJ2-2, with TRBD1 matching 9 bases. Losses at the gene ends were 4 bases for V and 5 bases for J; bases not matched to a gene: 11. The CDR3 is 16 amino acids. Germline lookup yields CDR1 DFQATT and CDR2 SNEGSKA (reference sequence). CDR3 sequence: CSAKGIRTGDTGELFF. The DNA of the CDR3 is TGCAGTGCTAAGGGGATACGGACAGGGGATACCGGGGAGCTGTTTTTT.

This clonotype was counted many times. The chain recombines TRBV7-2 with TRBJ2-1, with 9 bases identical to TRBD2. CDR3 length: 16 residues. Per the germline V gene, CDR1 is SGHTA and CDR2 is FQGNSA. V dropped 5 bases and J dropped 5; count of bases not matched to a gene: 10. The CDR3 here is CASSRRGGTSNNEQFF. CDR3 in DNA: TGTGCCAGCAGCAGAAGGGGGGGGACTAGCAACAATGAGCAGTTCTTC.

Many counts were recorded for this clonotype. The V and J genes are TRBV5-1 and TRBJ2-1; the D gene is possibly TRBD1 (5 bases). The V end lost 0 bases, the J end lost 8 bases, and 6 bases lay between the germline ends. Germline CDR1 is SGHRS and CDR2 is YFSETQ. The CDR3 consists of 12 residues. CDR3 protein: CASSLGGDEQFF. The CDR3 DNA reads TGCGCCAGCAGCTTGGGGGGCGATGAGCAGTTCTTC.

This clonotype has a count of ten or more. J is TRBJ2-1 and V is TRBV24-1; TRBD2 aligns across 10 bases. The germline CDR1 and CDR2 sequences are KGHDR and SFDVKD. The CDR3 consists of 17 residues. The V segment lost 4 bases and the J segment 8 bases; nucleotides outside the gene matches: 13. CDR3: CATSEGLAGATGYEQFF. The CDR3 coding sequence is TGTGCCACCAGTGAAGGTCTAGCGGGGGCCACCGGCTATGAGCAGTTCTTC.

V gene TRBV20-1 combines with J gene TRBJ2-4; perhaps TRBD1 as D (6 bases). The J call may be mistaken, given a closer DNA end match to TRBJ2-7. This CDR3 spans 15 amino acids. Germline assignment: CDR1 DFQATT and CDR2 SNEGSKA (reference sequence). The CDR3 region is CSARETGTPRDEQYF. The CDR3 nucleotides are TGCAGTGCTAGAGAGACCGGGACACCAAGGGACGAGCAGTACTTC.

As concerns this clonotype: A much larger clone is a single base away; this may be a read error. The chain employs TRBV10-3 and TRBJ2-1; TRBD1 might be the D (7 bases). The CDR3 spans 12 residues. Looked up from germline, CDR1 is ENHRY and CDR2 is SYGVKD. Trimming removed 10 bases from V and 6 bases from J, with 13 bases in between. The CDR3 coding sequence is TGTGCCAGCGGGACAGTACTCAATGAGCAGTTCTTC. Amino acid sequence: CASGTVLNEQFF.

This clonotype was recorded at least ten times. For the CDR3, the DNA is TGTGCCAGCAGCGTAGAGACGGGTAGCGGGGGTTACAATGAGCAGTTCTTC. Translation: CASSVETGSGGYNEQFF. This rearrangement joins TRBV9 to TRBJ2-1, with 9 bases that match TRBD2. With V trimmed by 0 bases and J by 4 bases, 8 bases remained unmatched. The CDR3 length is 17 residues. Germline assignment: CDR1 SGDLS and CDR2 YYNGEE. The variable domain in full, completed from reference TRBV9 and TRBJ2-1, reads DSGVTQTPKHLITATGQRVTLRCSPRSGDLSVYWYQQSLDQGLQFLIQYYNGEERAKGNILERFSAQQFPDLHSELNLSSLELGDSALYFCASSVETGSGGYNEQFFGPGTRLTVL.

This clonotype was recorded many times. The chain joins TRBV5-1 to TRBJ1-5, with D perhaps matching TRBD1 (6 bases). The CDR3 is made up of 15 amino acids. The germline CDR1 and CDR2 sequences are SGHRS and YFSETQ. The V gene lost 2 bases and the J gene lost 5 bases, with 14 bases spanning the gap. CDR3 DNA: TGCGCCAGCAGCTTCACCGGGACACGAGATCAGCCCCAGCATTTT. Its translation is CASSFTGTRDQPQHF.

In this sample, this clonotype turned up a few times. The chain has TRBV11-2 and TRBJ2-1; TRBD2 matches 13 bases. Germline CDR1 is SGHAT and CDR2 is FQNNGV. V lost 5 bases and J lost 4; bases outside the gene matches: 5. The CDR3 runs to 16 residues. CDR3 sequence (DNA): TGTGCCAGCAGCATCGGGACTAGCGGGAAATACAATGAGCAGTTCTTC. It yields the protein CASSIGTSGKYNEQFF.

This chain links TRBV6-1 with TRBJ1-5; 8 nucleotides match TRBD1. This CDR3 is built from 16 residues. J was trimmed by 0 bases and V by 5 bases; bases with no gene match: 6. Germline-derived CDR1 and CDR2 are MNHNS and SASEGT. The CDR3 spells CASSTQGVNSNQPQHF. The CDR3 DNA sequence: TGTGCCAGCAGTACACAGGGGGTGAATAGCAATCAGCCCCAGCATTTT.